The 15 T cell receptor beta chains listed next were all sequenced from one sample in a study of control samples from healthy donors and cancer patients. The assay was immunoSEQ multiplex PCR, and TCRdb's table has in-frame clones only and misses some. The sample has roughly 80,000 clones, roughly nine tenths seen once. The source material was blood. These receptors were obtained from a man aged 45-60 years in good health.

This chain links TRBV2 with TRBJ2-1; weak D call: TRBD1 (5 bases). V lost 7 bases to trimming and J lost 6 bases, with 16 bases between them. The CDR3 runs to 14 residues. Germline V gene lookup returns CDR1 SNHLY and CDR2 FYNNEI. CDR3 region: CASKLDVRANEQFF. The CDR3 DNA reads TGTGCCAGCAAACTGGACGTCAGGGCCAATGAGCAGTTCTTC.

The chain uses TRBV13 and TRBJ1-2; D is ambiguous. The CDR3 has 14 residues. From germline, CDR1 is PRHDT and CDR2 FYEKMQ (reference sequence). The V end lost 5 bases, the J end lost 4 bases, and 14 bases lay between the germline ends. The CDR3 sequence: CASSGRAPAYGYTF. Written as DNA, the CDR3 is TGTGCCAGCAGCGGAAGGGCCCCTGCCTATGGCTACACCTTC.

The CDR3 reads CATSDLRIRNQPQHF. In DNA form, the CDR3 reads TGTGCCACCAGTGACCTCAGAATTCGCAATCAGCCCCAGCATTTT. This sequence joins TRBV24-1 and TRBJ1-5; D not resolved. The V and J ends lost 4 bases and 2 bases respectively, with 11 bases between them. The CDR3 sequence is 15 residues long. In germline, CDR1 is KGHDR, CDR2 SFDVKD.

This clone was seen just once. The chain is built from TRBV6-5 and TRBJ2-1; 11 bases agree with TRBD2. This CDR3 contains 15 residues. V trimming: 8 bases; J trimming: 4 bases; junction bases outside the gene matches: 7. Germline CDR1 is MNHEY and CDR2 is SVGAGI. The CDR3 here is CASSDLAGGYNEQFF. Here the CDR3 DNA reads TGTGCCAGCTCCGATCTAGCGGGGGGTTACAATGAGCAGTTCTTC.

The chain combines TRBV11-2 with TRBJ2-5, with D tentatively TRBD2 (7 bases). V lost 3 bases to trimming and J lost 5 bases, with 19 bases between them. Per germline, CDR1 SGHAT and CDR2 FQNNGV. The CDR3 is made up of 16 amino acids. The CDR3 region is CASSLSGGAIGETQYF. As DNA, the CDR3 is TGTGCCAGCAGCTTGAGTGGGGGGGCGATAGGGGAGACCCAGTACTTC.

This chain connects TRBV6-1 to TRBJ2-3, with 11 bases fitting TRBD2. This CDR3 comprises 18 residues. The germline V gene encodes CDR1 MNHNS and CDR2 SASEGT. Trimming cost V 0 bases and J 1 base; bases outside gene matches: 6. CDR3 region: CASSEAVAGGGRTDTQYF. The DNA for the CDR3 is TGTGCCAGCAGTGAAGCTGTAGCGGGGGGGGGACGCACAGATACGCAGTATTTT.

The chain links TRBV7-9 to TRBJ2-3, with D perhaps matching TRBD1 or TRBD2 (6 bases each). The V gene lost 3 bases and the J gene lost 5 bases, with 15 bases spanning the gap. CDR3 size: 15 residues. CDR1 and CDR2 (germline): SEHNR, FQNEAQ (reference sequence). The CDR3 here is CASSFGGPPEDTQYF. The CDR3 DNA sequence: TGTGCCAGCAGCTTCGGGGGCCCCCCCGAAGATACGCAGTATTTT.

The table lists this clone with a few counts. This rearrangement joins TRBV5-1 to TRBJ1-2; no clear D. V was cut by 1 base and J by 0 bases, with 7 bases left in between. The CDR3 spans 14 residues. Germline values: CDR1 SGHRS, CDR2 YFSETQ. The CDR3 spells CASSLTTSNYGYTF. Here the CDR3 DNA reads TGCGCCAGCAGCTTGACCACGTCTAACTATGGCTACACCTTC.

CDR3 nucleotides: TGTGCCAGTAGTATGATTTCTAGCGTAGCCAAAAACATTCAGTACTTC. This codes for CASSMISSVAKNIQYF. The rearrangement links TRBV19 to TRBJ2-4; D might be TRBD2 (6 bases). The CDR3 sequence is 16 residues long. V dropped 3 bases and J dropped 0 bases, with 12 bases sitting between them. Germline V gene data show CDR1 as LNHDA and CDR2 as SQIVND (reference sequence).

The V and J genes are TRBV2 and TRBJ2-7, with 9 positions matching TRBD1. Germline loops: CDR1 SNHLY, CDR2 FYNNEI. With 8 bases clipped from V and 2 bases from J, the junction kept 7 bases outside the gene matches. The CDR3 totals 14 residues. The CDR3 sequence: CASSIGTGTYEQYF. In DNA, the CDR3 is TGTGCCAGCTCGATTGGGACAGGGACCTACGAGCAGTACTTC.

This clone was observed a handful of times. The chain carries TRBV3-1 (or the pseudogene TRBV3-2) and TRBJ1-2, with 7 positions matching TRBD1. This CDR3 is built from 14 residues. The ends lost 6 bases at V and 4 bases at J; junction bases unmatched: 8. Germline CDR1 reads LGHDT; CDR2 reads YNNKEL (reference sequence). CDR3 sequence: CASSLGQEGYGYTF. CDR3 nucleotide sequence: TGTGCCAGCAGTCTCGGACAGGAGGGCTATGGCTACACCTTC.

The chain couples TRBV25-1 to TRBJ1-3; D remains unclear. Germline-derived CDR1 and CDR2 are MGHDK and SYGVNS. The CDR3 covers 16 residues. V lost 1 base to trimming and J lost 0 bases, with 10 bases between them. CDR3 amino acids: CASSESVLYSGNTIYF. DNA of the CDR3: TGTGCCAGCAGTGAATCGGTCCTCTACTCTGGAAACACCATATATTTT.

Of note for this clone: The same CDR3 is also encoded by other DNA sequences in this sample. The rearrangement joins TRBV18 to TRBJ2-5; possibly TRBD2 for D (5 bases). V was trimmed by 2 bases and J by 2 bases, leaving 12 bases between them. The CDR3 is 15 residues long. Germline V gene lookup returns CDR1 KGHSH and CDR2 LQKENI. CDR3 sequence: CASSPRLADQETQYF. CDR3 DNA: TGTGCCAGCTCACCAAGGCTAGCCGATCAAGAGACCCAGTACTTC.

To note about this clone: The same CDR3 arises from other DNA sequences in this sample as well. This chain uses TRBV6-5 with TRBJ1-5, with D perhaps matching TRBD1 (5 bases). Germline CDR1 and CDR2: MNHEY and SVGAGI. V shed 5 bases and J shed 6 bases, with 17 bases lying between them. This CDR3 contains 15 residues. CDR3 loop: CASSPSFRVSQPQHF. The CDR3 nucleotides are TGTGCCAGCAGTCCGAGCTTCAGGGTTAGTCAGCCCCAGCATTTT.

This clone has more than one count but fewer than ten. J is TRBJ1-6 and V is TRBV12-3 or TRBV12-4; D unresolved. CDR3 length: 13 residues. V lost 3 bases and J lost 7, with 7 bases in between. The CDR3 DNA follows: TGTGCCAGCAGTTTTCAGCCCAATTCACCCCTCCACTTT. It codes for CASSFQPNSPLHF.